This T cell receptor beta chain is drawn from a study of beta chain features in type 1 diabetes. Findings of the study overall: Among patients, naive, central memory and Treg TCRB repertoires appeared more similar than among healthy donors.

Every isolated RNA sample was fully reverse transcribed, so sequencing captured expressed TCRB transcripts. Profiling relied on immunoSEQ multiplex PCR, and the TCRdb table lists in-frame clones only, not all of them. The table shows fewer than 20,000 clones, with around 59% occurring only once. Notes on this clone: Its specificity is unknown.

Material: stem cell memory CD4+ T cells from blood. The receptor was derived from a woman aged 18-29 years in good health.

CDR3 DNA sequence: TGTGCCAGCAGTTACGGGACAGGGGAGAAAAACATTCAGTACTTC. It codes for CASSYGTGEKNIQYF. V is TRBV6-6 and J is TRBJ2-4; 10 nucleotides align to TRBD1. V dropped 2 bases and J dropped 4; count of bases not matched to a gene: 2. The germline V gene has CDR1 MNHNY and CDR2 SVGAGI (reference sequence). CDR3 size: 15 residues.